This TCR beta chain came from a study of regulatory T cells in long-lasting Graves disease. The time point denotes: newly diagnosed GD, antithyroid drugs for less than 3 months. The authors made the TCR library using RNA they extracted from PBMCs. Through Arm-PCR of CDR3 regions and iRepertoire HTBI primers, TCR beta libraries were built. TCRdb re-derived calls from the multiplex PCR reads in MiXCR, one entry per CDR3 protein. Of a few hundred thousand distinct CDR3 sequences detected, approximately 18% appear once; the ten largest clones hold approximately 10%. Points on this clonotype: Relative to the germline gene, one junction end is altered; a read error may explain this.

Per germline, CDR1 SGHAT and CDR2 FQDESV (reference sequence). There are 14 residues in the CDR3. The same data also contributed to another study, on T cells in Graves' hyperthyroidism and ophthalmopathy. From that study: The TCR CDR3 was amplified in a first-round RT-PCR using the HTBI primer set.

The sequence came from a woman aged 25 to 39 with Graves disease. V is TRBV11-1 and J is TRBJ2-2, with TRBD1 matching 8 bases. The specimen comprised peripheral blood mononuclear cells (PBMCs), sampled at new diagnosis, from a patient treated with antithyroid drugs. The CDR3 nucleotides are TGCGCCAGCAGCTTGTGGACAGGGTCCGGGGAGCTGTTTTTT. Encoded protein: CASSLWTGSGELFF. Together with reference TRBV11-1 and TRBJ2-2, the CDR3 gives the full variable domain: EAEVAQSPRYKITEKSQAVAFWCDPISGHATLYWYRQILGQGPELLVQFQDESVVDDSQLPKDRFSAERLKGVDSTLKIQPAELGDSAMYLCASSLWTGSGELFFGEGSRLTVL.